Below, 10 T cell receptor beta chains from the same sample are listed, as sequenced in a study of cytomegalovirus exposure and HLA in healthy donors. The primer mix had 60 Vbeta and 13 Jbeta primers. Clones were read by immunoSEQ multiplex PCR, and TCRdb kept only the in-frame ones, dropping some. The data contain around 84,000 clones, approximately 79% of them singletons. The sequencing input was PBMCs. These receptors came from a human donor in good health.

This clone came up a few times. An end of the junction differs from the germline gene, which may be a read error. The chain recombines TRBV15 with TRBJ1-2; D perhaps matches TRBD1 (5 bases). The CDR3 totals 14 residues. Germline V gene lookup returns CDR1 LNHNV and CDR2 YYDKDF (reference sequence). The CDR3 DNA follows: TGTGCCACCAGCAGAGATTTTGGAATATGGGGGGAAGGCTTC. This gives the protein CATSRDFGIWGEGF. The full variable domain, with the rest looked up from reference TRBV15 and TRBJ1-2, is DAMVIQNPRYQVTQFGKPVTLSCSQTLNHNVMYWYQQKSSQAPKLLFHYYDKDFNNEADTPDNFQSRRPNTSFCFLDIRSPGLGDTAMYLCATSRDFGIWGEGFGSGTRLTVV.

This clone was seen more than once but under ten times. V usage is TRBV6-6 and J usage is TRBJ1-1; D may be TRBD1 (6 bases). In germline, CDR1 is MNHNY, CDR2 SVGAGI (reference sequence). The CDR3 is made up of 15 amino acids. The V end lost 0 bases, the J end lost 3 bases, and 11 bases lay between the germline ends. The CDR3 DNA reads as TGTGCCAGCAGTTACTCGAGAGGGGGGGACACTGAAGCTTTCTTT. Its protein is CASSYSRGGDTEAFF.

The J gene is TRBJ2-1, the V gene TRBV2, with TRBD1 matching over 11 bases. V gave up 8 bases and J gave up 3 bases; unmatched junction bases: 6. The CDR3 totals 15 residues. Germline assignment: CDR1 SNHLY and CDR2 FYNNEI. The CDR3 DNA sequence: TGTGCCAGCGGGAGGACAGGGGGCTTCTACAATGAGCAGTTCTTC. This encodes CASGRTGGFYNEQFF. The variable domain in full, completed from reference TRBV2 and TRBJ2-1, reads EPEVTQTPSHQVTQMGQEVILRCVPISNHLYFYWYRQILGQKVEFLVSFYNNEISEKSEIFDDQFSVERPDGSNFTLKIRSTKLEDSAMYFCASGRTGGFYNEQFFGPGTRLTVL.

The chain joins TRBV7-8 to TRBJ2-7, with 7 bases matching TRBD1. Germline V lookup: CDR1 SGHVS, CDR2 FQNEAQ. The CDR3 sequence is 14 residues long. J lost 4 bases, V lost 7 bases, and 10 bases had no gene match. The CDR3 DNA reads TGTGCCAGCACCCTAACCGAGGGGGCGTACGAGCAGTACTTC. Protein: CASTLTEGAYEQYF.

This chain uses TRBV18 with TRBJ1-5, with D unresolved. V lost 1 base and J lost 2, with 12 bases in between. The germline V gene encodes CDR1 KGHSH and CDR2 LQKENI. There are 16 residues in the CDR3. The CDR3 DNA reads TGTGCCAGCTCACCACTTGGGATGGAGGGCAATCAGCCCCAGCATTTT. Protein product: CASSPLGMEGNQPQHF.

The chain combines TRBV5-1 with TRBJ2-3; the match to TRBD2 covers 10 bases. Germline-derived CDR1 and CDR2 are SGHRS and YFSETQ. J was trimmed by 2 bases and V by 4 bases; bases with no gene match: 7. The CDR3 contains 16 residues. The chain's CDR3 is CASSTPSGGPTDTQYF. CDR3 in DNA: TGCGCCAGCAGCACTCCTAGCGGGGGACCCACAGATACGCAGTATTTT.

As concerns this clone: Other DNA sequences in the sample encode the same CDR3. The CDR3 nucleotides are TGCAGCTCCTACGGACAGGGGTGGGAGACCCAGTACTTC. Encoded protein: CSSYGQGWETQYF. The V and J genes are TRBV29-1 and TRBJ2-5, with TRBD1 matching over 9 bases. The CDR3 consists of 13 residues. The germline CDR1 and CDR2 sequences are SQVTM and ANQGSEA. J lost 5 bases, V lost 8 bases, and 9 bases had no gene match.

The J gene is TRBJ2-4, the V gene TRBV29-1; the D is unclear. CDR3 length equals 10 residues. Per the germline V gene, CDR1 is SQVTM and CDR2 is ANQGSEA. V lost 5 bases to trimming and J lost 6 bases, with 5 bases between them. This chain's CDR3 is CSVRGNIQYF. CDR3 nucleotides: TGCAGCGTTCGAGGAAACATTCAGTACTTC.

This chain's CDR3 is CASSVYGSEAFF. The CDR3 DNA reads as TGTGCCAGCAGCGTTTACGGGAGTGAAGCTTTCTTT. The V call is TRBV7-2, the J call TRBJ1-1; D is uncertain. CDR1 SGHTA and CDR2 FQGNSA come from the germline V gene. Trimming took 5 bases from V and 7 from J, leaving 11 bases between them. The CDR3 loop spans 12 amino acids.

The chain uses TRBV13 and TRBJ2-3; TRBD2 matches 12 bases. The CDR3 totals 16 residues. In germline, CDR1 is PRHDT, CDR2 FYEKMQ (reference sequence). The junction had 12 bases not matched to a gene; V was cut back by 10 bases and J by 4 bases. Written as DNA, the CDR3 is TGTGCCACCAGGCTCACTAGCGGGGGGTATGCAGATACGCAGTATTTT. Its protein product is CATRLTSGGYADTQYF. The full variable domain, completed using reference TRBV13 and TRBJ2-3, is AAGVIQSPRHLIKEKRETATLKCYPIPRHDTVYWYQQGPGQDPQFLISFYEKMQSDKGSIPDRFSAQQFSDYHSELNMSSLELGDSALYFCATRLTSGGYADTQYFGPGTRLTVL.